This T cell receptor (beta chain) came from a study of blood T cell repertoires in COVID-19. Study context: Samples taken during acute and convalescent COVID-19 were collected in the United States, Italy and Spain.

Individuals aged 18 to 89 years were recruited from fewer than 25 US areas. Cohorts were determined from participant-reported clinical history. Resolution of symptoms, clearance, or two negative PCRs was present in recovered Cohort 3 donors. The CDR3 has 14 amino acids. Trimming removed 3 bases at V and 6 bases at J, with 12 bases between. Germline V gives CDR1 SGHNT, CDR2 YENEEA. Libraries were prepared by immunoSEQ multiplex PCR; TCRdb keeps only in-frame clonotypes and omits some of them. The sample consists of approximately 200,000 clones, 80% to 90% of them appearing once. The gene calls are TRBV11-3 and TRBJ2-1; D is ambiguous. The TCR sequence derives from a man between 35 and 55 years old who had recovered from COVID-19. Sequenced sample: PBMCs or T cells enriched from blood (not recorded which). The CDR3 spells CASSLSVTGNEQFF. The CDR3 region has the DNA TGTGCCAGCAGCTTGAGCGTTACGGGCAATGAGCAGTTCTTC.